Included here is one TCR beta chain sequence, with context. V dropped 0 bases and J dropped 1 base, with 13 bases sitting between them. This CDR3 region has 16 residues. Germline V gene data show CDR1 as WNHNN and CDR2 as SYGVQD (reference sequence). In the original analysis: The authors estimated nucleated cell counts from reference gene primer amplification. Sequenced by immunoSEQ multiplex PCR; TCRdb stores in-frame clones only, minus some. Clone size and V and J calls were adopted from that table, with D and trimming inferred from the DNA. The sample shows about 250,000 clones, 70% to 90% of them seen only once. The data were obtained in a study of blood T cell repertoires in COVID-19. Whole-study context: Nucleic acid was either cDNA or gDNA, and it came from T cells, B-cell-depleted T cells, or PBMCs.

The sequenced material came from PBMCs or T cells enriched from blood (not recorded which). This receptor was identified in a woman aged 45-65 years with acute COVID-19. The genes are TRBV10-1 and TRBJ2-7, with D tentatively TRBD2 (6 bases). The CDR3 reads CASSESAGRLSYEQYF. The CDR3 DNA reads as TGCGCCAGCAGTGAGTCCGCGGGGCGCTTATCCTACGAGCAGTACTTC.